The clone carrying this TCR beta chain occurred a few times. What it binds is unknown. This sample is part of a study of T-cell memory formation after mild COVID-19. Across the whole study: Largely donor-specific TCR clusters were found.

One entry per CDR3 protein, called by TCRdb with MiXCR from the 5' RACE reads. Seen here are hundreds of thousands of distinct CDR3 sequences, less than 25% observed once, and the top ten hold 8.4%. Study-level findings and limits: CD4+ contracting clones were found mainly in CM and EM, and CD8+ ones in EMRA. Pre-infection memory showed some responding clones, and this suggested that cross-reactive memory joined.

This sequence was found in an adult woman who had mild COVID-19 (a few samples of this study predate the infection). Cell type and time point are not known. Sequenced sample: PBMCs or a T cell subset sorted from them (not recorded which).

The CDR3 region is CASSQDGRGGQYF. The CDR3 DNA reads as TGTGCCAGCAGCCAAGATGGAAGGGGAGGCCAGTACTTC. This chain connects TRBV3-1 to TRBJ2-7; D possibly corresponds to TRBD2 (6 bases). Germline V gives CDR1 LGHDT, CDR2 YNNKEL (reference sequence). CDR3 length: 13 amino acids. Trimming left V 0 bases short and J 10 bases short, with 13 bases between.